A single sample is the source of the 9 T cell receptor beta chains below, sequenced in a study of beta chain features in type 1 diabetes. All of the isolated RNA was reverse transcribed, so expressed TCRB transcripts were sequenced. Measured with immunoSEQ multiplex PCR; TCRdb has only the in-frame clones, and not every one. The sample includes about 450,000 clones, more than 9.5% seen only once; the top ten take approximately 0.045%. Input material: naive CD4+ T cells from blood. Receptors were obtained from a young woman in good health.

Remarks on this clone: This CDR3 is also generated by other DNA sequences in the sample. The V and J genes are TRBV5-1 and TRBJ2-5; D remains ambiguous. V was cut by 4 bases and J by 2 bases, with 6 bases left in between. The CDR3 spans 12 residues. The germline V gene has CDR1 SGHRS and CDR2 YFSETQ. The CDR3 DNA reads as TGCGCCAGCAGCAGGAATCAAGAGACCCAGTACTTC. It yields the protein CASSRNQETQYF.

In its sample, this clone was seen a few times. The V call is TRBV7-2, the J call TRBJ1-3; D not resolved. The V gene lost 4 bases and the J gene lost 5 bases, with 9 bases spanning the gap. The CDR3 loop spans 13 amino acids. CDR1 and CDR2 (germline): SGHTA, FQGNSA. Here the CDR3 DNA reads TGTGCCAGCAGCTCCCAATGGAGAAACACCATATATTTT. Protein product: CASSSQWRNTIYF.

This clone occurred a few times. V usage is TRBV7-9 and J usage is TRBJ2-2; TRBD2 matches 9 bases. The CDR3 runs to 15 residues. V was pared by 5 bases and J by 6 bases, with 7 bases of the junction left unmatched. Germline V gene lookup returns CDR1 SEHNR and CDR2 FQNEAQ (reference sequence). The DNA of the CDR3 is TGTGCCAGCAGCCAAAGCGGGGGGCCCGCCGGGGAGCTGTTTTTT. This sequence encodes CASSQSGGPAGELFF.

This clone was counted a few times. The J gene is TRBJ2-3, the V gene TRBV7-3; the match to TRBD2 covers 16 bases. Germline CDR1 is SGHTA and CDR2 is FQGTGA. This CDR3 region has 17 residues. Unmatched junction bases numbered 8, after V lost 5 bases and J lost 6 bases. CDR3 in amino acids: CASSPGTSGGAKDTQYF. Written as DNA, the CDR3 is TGTGCCAGCAGCCCCGGGACTAGCGGGGGGGCAAAGGATACGCAGTATTTT.

Only a few counts were recorded for this clone. The V call is TRBV9, the J call TRBJ1-3; D remains unclear. CDR1 SGDLS and CDR2 YYNGEE come from the germline V gene. V shed 0 bases and J shed 2 bases, with 6 bases lying between them. The CDR3 sequence is 14 residues long. The CDR3 DNA follows: TGTGCCAGCAGCGTAGGTGAGGCTGGAAACACCATATATTTT. It yields the protein CASSVGEAGNTIYF.

The chain joins TRBV7-9 to TRBJ1-5; D not certain. CDR1 SEHNR and CDR2 FQNEAQ come from the germline V gene (reference sequence). Trimming took 0 bases from V and 9 from J, leaving 6 bases between them. This CDR3 contains 12 residues. This chain's CDR3 is CASSLAEGPQHF. The DNA for the CDR3 is TGTGCCAGCAGCTTAGCGGAGGGGCCCCAGCATTTT.

The DNA for the CDR3 is TGCGCCAGCAGCTTCCAGGGCCTCTACAATGAGCAGTTCTTC. Translating it yields CASSFQGLYNEQFF. This chain links TRBV5-1 with TRBJ2-1; possible D gene TRBD1, 5 bases. The germline V gene has CDR1 SGHRS and CDR2 YFSETQ. Trimming pared 2 bases from V and 3 bases from J, leaving 9 bases between. The CDR3 runs 14 residues.

J is TRBJ2-1 and V is TRBV6-1; TRBD1 matches at 10 bases. The CDR3 covers 15 residues. Germline V gene lookup returns CDR1 MNHNS and CDR2 SASEGT. The V gene end was trimmed by 5 bases and the J gene end by 8 bases; junction bases not matched to a gene: 9. This CDR3 reads CASSLRDRGSDEQFF. The CDR3 DNA sequence: TGTGCCAGCAGTTTAAGGGACAGGGGATCCGATGAGCAGTTCTTC.

This clone was detected only a few times. The chain joins TRBV7-9 to TRBJ2-3; possible D gene TRBD2, 6 bases. Germline V gene sequence: CDR1 SEHNR, CDR2 FQNEAQ (reference sequence). Trimming removed 5 bases from V and 3 bases from J, with 12 bases in between. The CDR3 runs to 14 residues. Here the CDR3 reads CASSATGETDTQYF. DNA for the CDR3: TGTGCCAGCAGCGCGACGGGGGAGACAGATACGCAGTATTTT. Combining the CDR3 with reference TRBV7-9 and TRBJ2-3 gives the whole variable domain DTGVSQNPRHKITKRGQNVTFRCDPISEHNRLYWYRQTLGQGPEFLTYFQNEAQLEKSRLLSDRFSAERPKGSFSTLEIQRTEQGDSAMYLCASSATGETDTQYFGPGTRLTVL.